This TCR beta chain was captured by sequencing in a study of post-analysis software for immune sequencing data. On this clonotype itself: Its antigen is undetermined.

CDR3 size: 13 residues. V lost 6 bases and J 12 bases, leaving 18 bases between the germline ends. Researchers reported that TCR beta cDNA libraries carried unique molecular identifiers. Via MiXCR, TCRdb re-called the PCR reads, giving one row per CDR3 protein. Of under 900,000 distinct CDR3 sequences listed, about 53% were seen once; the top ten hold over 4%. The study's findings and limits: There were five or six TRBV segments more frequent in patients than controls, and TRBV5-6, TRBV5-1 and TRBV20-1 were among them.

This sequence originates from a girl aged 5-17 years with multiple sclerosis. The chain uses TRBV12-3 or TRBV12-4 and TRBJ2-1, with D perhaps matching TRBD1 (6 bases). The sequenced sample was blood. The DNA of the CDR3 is TGTGCCAGCAGCACAACGGACAGCCGCCGGCAGTTCTTC. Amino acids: CASSTTDSRRQFF.